The 24 T cell receptor beta chains given below trace back to one sample, sequenced in a study of T cell responses to AZD1222 COVID-19 vaccine. Produced via immunoSEQ multiplex PCR; TCRdb's table is partial and in-frame only. The sample has fewer than 200,000 clones, around 92% seen once. This specimen was peripheral blood, taken on day 0 of MenACWY control vaccination. These receptors originate from an adult in good health.

This rearrangement joins TRBV19 to TRBJ1-5; 11 bases map to TRBD1. CDR1 LNHDA and CDR2 SQIVND come from the germline V gene (reference sequence). This CDR3 is built from 16 residues. V shed 7 bases, J shed 9 bases, and the junction held 14 bases outside the gene matches. DNA of the CDR3: TGTGCCAGTACCCGGGAGGGACAGGGGGTCAGTCTGCCCCAGCATTTT. Amino acid sequence: CASTREGQGVSLPQHF.

This rearrangement joins TRBV7-9 to TRBJ2-3; 12 bases map to TRBD2. CDR3 length equals 16 residues. Germline V gene lookup returns CDR1 SEHNR and CDR2 FQNEAQ (reference sequence). Trimming removed 2 bases from V and 6 bases from J; junction bases left unmatched: 6. The CDR3 DNA reads TGTGCCAGCAGCTTAACGACTAGCGGGAGCGGTGATACGCAGTATTTT. Protein: CASSLTTSGSGDTQYF. Variable domain in full (rest from reference TRBV7-9 and TRBJ2-3): DTGVSQNPRHKITKRGQNVTFRCDPISEHNRLYWYRQTLGQGPEFLTYFQNEAQLEKSRLLSDRFSAERPKGSFSTLEIQRTEQGDSAMYLCASSLTTSGSGDTQYFGPGTRLTVL.

A single count supports this clone. J is TRBJ2-7 and V is TRBV20-1; no clear D. CDR1 is DFQATT, CDR2 SNEGSKA, per germline (reference sequence). The V gene lost 3 bases and the J gene lost 5 bases, with 8 bases spanning the gap. The CDR3 consists of 11 residues. This chain's CDR3 is CSASFAHEQYF. The CDR3 bases are TGCAGTGCTAGTTTCGCCCACGAGCAGTACTTC.

The genes are TRBV9 and TRBJ1-3; 7 bases agree with TRBD1. The CDR3 is made up of 16 amino acids. J lost 0 bases, V lost 0 bases, and 3 bases had no gene match. Per the germline V gene, CDR1 is SGDLS and CDR2 is YYNGEE. The CDR3 region is CASSVVDRVSGNTIYF. The CDR3 bases are TGTGCCAGCAGCGTAGTCGACAGGGTCTCTGGAAACACCATATATTTT. The whole variable domain, filled in from reference TRBV9 and TRBJ1-3, reads DSGVTQTPKHLITATGQRVTLRCSPRSGDLSVYWYQQSLDQGLQFLIQYYNGEERAKGNILERFSAQQFPDLHSELNLSSLELGDSALYFCASSVVDRVSGNTIYFGEGSWLTVV.

The chain couples TRBV5-1 to TRBJ2-5; D possibly matches TRBD1 or TRBD2 (6 bases each). The CDR3 has 14 residues. The ends were cut back, 0 bases at V and 6 bases at J, with 12 bases in the middle. Germline-derived CDR1 and CDR2 are SGHRS and YFSETQ. The CDR3 protein is CASSLDRAGKTQYF. The CDR3 DNA reads TGCGCCAGCAGCTTGGACAGGGCGGGAAAGACCCAGTACTTC.

The rearrangement joins TRBV5-1 to TRBJ2-5, with 9 bases identical to TRBD1. The CDR3 covers 15 residues. The germline V gene encodes CDR1 SGHRS and CDR2 YFSETQ. V was clipped by 0 bases and J by 2 bases; unmatched bases: 2. CDR3 bases: TGCGCCAGCAGCTTGGACAGGGGGCCTCAAGAGACCCAGTACTTC. Translation gives CASSLDRGPQETQYF.

This chain joins TRBV5-1 and TRBJ2-5; a weak D match, TRBD2 (5 bases). This CDR3 is 13 amino acids long. V lost 6 bases and J 5 bases, leaving 14 bases between the germline ends. CDR1 SGHRS and CDR2 YFSETQ come from the germline V gene. CDR3 residues: CASNGGSSETQYF. The CDR3 DNA sequence: TGCGCCAGCAACGGAGGAAGTTCTGAGACCCAGTACTTC.

The rearrangement uses TRBV7-9 and TRBJ2-7, with 7 bases aligning to TRBD1. The CDR3 runs 14 residues. The germline CDR1 and CDR2 sequences are SEHNR and FQNEAQ (reference sequence). V was pared by 8 bases and J by 0 bases, with 7 bases of the junction left unmatched. CDR3 sequence: CASAAQGNSYEQYF. The CDR3 DNA reads TGTGCCAGCGCCGCACAGGGGAACTCCTACGAGCAGTACTTC. Full variable domain (missing parts from reference TRBV7-9 and TRBJ2-7): DTGVSQNPRHKITKRGQNVTFRCDPISEHNRLYWYRQTLGQGPEFLTYFQNEAQLEKSRLLSDRFSAERPKGSFSTLEIQRTEQGDSAMYLCASAAQGNSYEQYFGPGTRLTVT.

V and J are TRBV14 and TRBJ1-3; maybe TRBD1 (5 bases). CDR3 length equals 16 residues. The germline V gene encodes CDR1 SGHDN and CDR2 FVKESK. The V end lost 1 base, the J end lost 0 bases, and 10 bases lay between the germline ends. The CDR3 DNA reads TGTGCCAGCAGCCAAGCAGGGTTTTCCTCTGGAAACACCATATATTTT. Residues: CASSQAGFSSGNTIYF.

This clone was observed a single time. The V gene is TRBV6-2 or TRBV6-3, the J gene TRBJ1-5; D not resolved. The CDR3 has 14 amino acids. The V gene lost 5 bases and the J gene lost 5 bases, with 13 bases spanning the gap. Germline V gives CDR1 MNHEY, CDR2 SVGEGT. The CDR3 here is CASSEARQYQPQHF. In nucleotides, the CDR3 is TGTGCCAGCAGTGAGGCGCGGCAGTATCAGCCCCAGCATTTT.

The chain combines TRBV7-3 with TRBJ2-1; D gene uncertain. The germline CDR1 and CDR2 sequences are SGHTA and FQGTGA. This CDR3 has 12 residues. The V end was cut by 5 bases, the J end by 8 bases, with 10 bases between. CDR3 protein: CASSLDRHEQFF. The CDR3, as DNA: TGTGCCAGCAGCCTCGATCGGCATGAGCAGTTCTTC.

DNA of the CDR3: TGCGCCAGCAGCCCGGGACAGGGGAACGTAAAAGCTTTCTTT. This encodes CASSPGQGNVKAFF. V is TRBV5-1 and J is TRBJ1-1; 10 bases agree with TRBD1. The ends lost 4 bases at V and 9 bases at J; junction bases unmatched: 9. Germline V gene data show CDR1 as SGHRS and CDR2 as YFSETQ. The CDR3 contains 14 residues.

This chain links TRBV4-1 with TRBJ2-6; D perhaps matches TRBD1 (6 bases). V lost 3 bases and J lost 0, with 15 bases in between. Germline V CDR1 and CDR2: MGHRA, YSYEKL. CDR3 length equals 18 residues. Here the CDR3 reads CASSQADSPSSGANVLTF. In DNA form, the CDR3 reads TGCGCCAGCAGCCAGGCGGACAGCCCAAGCTCTGGGGCCAACGTCCTGACTTTC.

The chain is built from TRBV27 and TRBJ1-1; D is ambiguous. V gave up 6 bases and J gave up 0 bases, with 8 bases separating them. The germline gives CDR1 MNHEY, CDR2 SMNVEV (reference sequence). This CDR3 is built from 13 residues. The CDR3 coding sequence is TGTGCCAGCAGCCTAAACCTGAACACTGAAGCTTTCTTT. Protein sequence: CASSLNLNTEAFF.

DNA for the CDR3: TGTGCCAGCAGCTTAGGGAAACTGAACACTGAAGCTTTCTTT. This translates into CASSLGKLNTEAFF. The chain combines TRBV7-2 with TRBJ1-1; D is unclear. The CDR3 sequence is 14 residues long. The V and J ends lost 1 base and 0 bases respectively, with 6 bases between them. Germline-derived CDR1 and CDR2 are SGHTA and FQGNSA.

The gene calls are TRBV5-8 and TRBJ1-1; TRBD1 is a possible D gene (6 bases). Germline CDR1 reads SGHTS; CDR2 reads YDEGEE. CDR3 length: 13 residues. The ends were cut back, 0 bases at V and 6 bases at J, with 9 bases in the middle. The CDR3 coding sequence is TGTGCCAGCAGCTTGGAGAGGGGGTCTGAAGCTTTCTTT. It codes for CASSLERGSEAFF.

On this clone: Other DNA sequences within the sample encode an identical CDR3. The chain employs TRBV24-1 and TRBJ1-5; 7 nucleotides line up with TRBD1. The CDR3 loop spans 15 amino acids. V gave up 4 bases and J gave up 2 bases; unmatched junction bases: 4. Germline CDR1 KGHDR, CDR2 SFDVKD. CDR3 sequence: CATSDPGQGNQPQHF. CDR3 DNA sequence: TGTGCCACCAGTGACCCTGGACAGGGCAATCAGCCCCAGCATTTT.

The chain carries TRBV6-5 and TRBJ2-5; 10 positions match TRBD1. The germline V gene encodes CDR1 MNHEY and CDR2 SVGAGI. The CDR3 totals 16 residues. V dropped 1 base and J dropped 3; count of bases not matched to a gene: 5. CDR3: CASSYYSGTGEETQYF. CDR3 coding DNA: TGTGCCAGCAGTTACTATTCCGGGACAGGGGAAGAGACCCAGTACTTC.

The CDR3 DNA is TGTGCCAGCTCAGGGGAGACCCAGTACTTC. Its translation is CASSGETQYF. The chain employs TRBV18 and TRBJ2-5; no firm D call. The CDR3 is made up of 10 amino acids. Germline-derived CDR1 and CDR2 are KGHSH and LQKENI. Trimming stripped 5 bases from V and 5 bases from J, with 3 bases between.

The count of this clone is one. This rearrangement joins TRBV11-2 to TRBJ1-1; possible D gene TRBD1, 5 bases. The V gene lost 1 base and the J gene lost 5 bases, with 11 bases spanning the gap. From germline, CDR1 is SGHAT and CDR2 FQNNGV. This CDR3 spans 14 amino acids. The CDR3 DNA sequence: TGTGCCAGCAGCTTAGGGGGGGGAAGTACTGAAGCTTTCTTT. It specifies CASSLGGGSTEAFF.

The rearrangement uses TRBV4-2 and TRBJ2-3; 9 bases line up with TRBD2. V dropped 3 bases and J dropped 0; count of bases not matched to a gene: 4. Germline-derived CDR1 and CDR2 are LGHNA and YNFKEQ. This CDR3 spans 16 amino acids. DNA for the CDR3: TGTGCCAGCAGCCATCTTAGCGGGAGAAGCACAGATACGCAGTATTTT. It translates to CASSHLSGRSTDTQYF.

V and J are TRBV25-1 and TRBJ1-2, with D unresolved. The CDR3 extends over 11 amino acids. Per the germline V gene, CDR1 is MGHDK and CDR2 is SYGVNS. V was trimmed by 3 bases and J by 8 bases, leaving 7 bases between them. DNA for the CDR3: TGTGCCAGCAGTGACCCAAGGGGCTACACCTTC. Translation: CASSDPRGYTF.

V usage is TRBV11-3 and J usage is TRBJ1-4, with 9 bases matching TRBD1. Germline V gene sequence: CDR1 SGHNT, CDR2 YENEEA. Trimming at V came to 4 bases and at J to 8 bases, leaving 8 bases not matched to a gene. The CDR3 is made up of 15 amino acids. The CDR3 here is CASSSPGQGGEKLFF. CDR3 DNA sequence: TGTGCCAGCAGCTCACCGGGACAGGGAGGCGAAAAACTGTTTTTT.

The chain joins TRBV6-2 or TRBV6-3 to TRBJ2-1; D gene unclear. In germline, CDR1 is MNHEY, CDR2 SVGEGT. Trimming removed 6 bases at V and 5 bases at J, with 5 bases between. The CDR3 runs to 11 residues. The CDR3 bases are TGTGCCAGCAGCTCTCACAATGAGCAGTTCTTC. It specifies CASSSHNEQFF.